This TCR beta chain came from a study of cytomegalovirus exposure and HLA in healthy donors. Study results and limitations: First-cohort TCR clusters tended to co-occur in the 95 to 150 validation repertoires, a later analysis found. In vitro, three CMV-associated chains proved specific for CMV antigens. Investigators reported under 200 TCR beta chains as tied to cytomegalovirus.

Assay used: immunoSEQ multiplex PCR; TCRdb lists only in-frame clones, some missing. This table has around 90,000 clones, 80% to 85% appearing once. For this clone: Its antigen is unidentified.

Germline V gives CDR1 SNHLY, CDR2 FYNNEI. CDR3 length: 15 amino acids. Trimming shortened V by 5 bases and J by 0 bases, and 11 bases separated the two germline ends. The donors were members of the 120-subject validation cohort (separate from the 666-subject first cohort). The clonotype comes from a woman under 30 in good health and CMV-seropositive. Specimen: PBMCs. The rearrangement uses TRBV2 and TRBJ2-4, with a weak D call TRBD1 (5 bases). CDR3 amino acids: CASSPDNLAKNIQYF. In DNA form, the CDR3 reads TGTGCCAGCAGTCCGGACAACCTAGCCAAAAACATTCAGTACTTC.